This passage covers 18 T cell receptor beta chains from one sample sequenced in a study of identical twins. TCRdb recomputed calls from the 5' RACE reads with MiXCR, one row per CDR3 protein. This sample carries around 570,000 distinct CDR3 sequences, over 8.5% of them seen once, and the ten largest clones take 3%. These same data were also listed under a study on yellow fever vaccine responses in identical twins.

Sequencing used PBMCs. The receptors were sampled from a woman under 30 in good health.

This clonotype was detected a few times. The V and J genes are TRBV6-1 and TRBJ2-7; 8 bases fit TRBD1. The V and J ends lost 5 bases and 3 bases, in that order; junction bases with no gene match: 3. The CDR3 loop spans 13 amino acids. CDR1 and CDR2 (germline): MNHNS, SASEGT. DNA for the CDR3: TGTGCCAGCAGTAAGGACAGGGACTACGAGCAGTACTTC. It codes for CASSKDRDYEQYF.

This clonotype occurred a few times. This chain links TRBV20-1 with TRBJ1-1, with 8 bases matching TRBD1. The CDR3 length is 14 residues. CDR1 is DFQATT and CDR2 is SNEGSKA in the germline V gene (reference sequence). V gave up 8 bases and J gave up 4 bases; unmatched junction bases: 12. The CDR3 loop reads CSSLGGQAPTEAFF. The CDR3 DNA is TGCAGTTCCTTAGGGGGACAGGCACCCACTGAAGCTTTCTTT.

The rearrangement links TRBV20-1 to TRBJ1-2; D perhaps matches TRBD1 (6 bases). V was clipped by 2 bases and J by 5 bases, with 18 bases between them. The CDR3 length is 15 residues. CDR1 and CDR2 (germline): DFQATT, SNEGSKA (reference sequence). In nucleotides, the CDR3 is TGCAGTGCTAGACCCTCTACCAGGGGAGGTTATGGCTACACCTTC. Protein: CSARPSTRGGYGYTF.

At least ten counts were recorded for this clonotype. The rearrangement links TRBV20-1 to TRBJ1-5, with D possibly TRBD1 on 5 matching bases. The V end was cut by 6 bases, the J end by 3 bases, with 12 bases between. From germline, CDR1 is DFQATT and CDR2 SNEGSKA (reference sequence). CDR3 length: 13 amino acids. The CDR3 sequence: CSAPGPHNQPQHF. The CDR3 DNA sequence: TGCAGTGCACCGGGGCCCCACAATCAGCCCCAGCATTTT.

J is TRBJ1-6 and V is TRBV28; D uncertain. CDR3 length: 16 residues. The V end was cut by 5 bases, the J end by 7 bases, with 18 bases between. CDR1 is MDHEN, CDR2 SYDVKM, per germline. CDR3 nucleotides: TGTGCCAGCAGTGGCCCCGCGGGCTTACAAAATTCACCCCTCCACTTT. As protein: CASSGPAGLQNSPLHF. Using reference TRBV28 and TRBJ1-6 for the parts outside the CDR3, the full variable domain is DVKVTQSSRYLVKRTGEKVFLECVQDMDHENMFWYRQDPGLGLRLIYFSYDVKMKEKGDIPEGYSVSREKKERFSLILESASTNQTSMYLCASSGPAGLQNSPLHFGNGTRLTVT.

The V and J genes are TRBV10-1 and TRBJ2-7, with D uncertain. Germline V gene sequence: CDR1 WNHNN, CDR2 SYGVQD (reference sequence). Trimming took 4 bases from V and 7 from J, leaving 14 bases between them. The CDR3 loop spans 13 amino acids. The CDR3 bases are TGCGCCAGCAGTGGACCCGGTATCCGGGAGCAGTACTTC. Amino acids: CASSGPGIREQYF.

CDR3 in amino acids: CASAQGTPATQYF. DNA for the CDR3: TGTGCCAGCGCCCAGGGGACCCCAGCTACGCAGTATTTT. V and J are TRBV25-1 and TRBJ2-3; D possibly corresponds to TRBD1 (6 bases). The V and J ends lost 8 bases and 8 bases respectively, with 17 bases between them. In germline, CDR1 is MGHDK, CDR2 SYGVNS. The CDR3 has 13 amino acids.

There are many counts of this clonotype. The chain couples TRBV11-2 to TRBJ2-7, with 7 bases lining up with TRBD2. Germline CDR1 reads SGHAT; CDR2 reads FQNNGV. The CDR3 runs to 15 residues. The V gene end was trimmed by 5 bases and the J gene end by 2 bases; junction bases not matched to a gene: 9. The CDR3 loop reads CASSPYGGETYEQYF. For the CDR3, the DNA is TGTGCCAGCAGCCCGTATGGGGGGGAAACCTACGAGCAGTACTTC.

At least ten counts were recorded for this clonotype. The chain links TRBV11-2 to TRBJ2-5, with unresolved D. CDR3 size: 11 residues. Trimming stripped 5 bases from V and 5 bases from J, with 6 bases between. CDR1 and CDR2 from the germline V gene are SGHAT and FQNNGV. CDR3 DNA: TGTGCCAGCAGCAACCTGGAGACCCAGTACTTC. Amino acid sequence: CASSNLETQYF.

The V gene is TRBV20-1, the J gene TRBJ2-7; D is undetermined. V lost 6 bases to trimming and J lost 1 base, with 10 bases between them. CDR1 is DFQATT, CDR2 SNEGSKA, per germline (reference sequence). The CDR3 is 12 residues long. CDR3 residues: CSARVPSYEQYF. CDR3 nucleotides: TGCAGTGCACGGGTCCCTTCCTACGAGCAGTACTTC.

The chain employs TRBV20-1 and TRBJ2-3; the match to TRBD2 covers 9 bases. The CDR3 spans 14 residues. Per germline, CDR1 DFQATT and CDR2 SNEGSKA (reference sequence). V lost 0 bases, J lost 6 bases, and 4 bases stayed unmatched. The CDR3 protein is CSARDGGRVDTQYF. In DNA, the CDR3 is TGCAGTGCTAGAGATGGCGGGAGGGTGGATACGCAGTATTTT.

This clonotype was counted at least ten times. The gene calls are TRBV25-1 and TRBJ2-3; 7 bases fit TRBD2. The CDR3 is made up of 14 amino acids. Germline values: CDR1 MGHDK, CDR2 SYGVNS. V was pared by 4 bases and J by 3 bases, with 4 bases of the junction left unmatched. CDR3 DNA: TGTGCCAGCAGTGGAAGCGGGGTTACAGATACGCAGTATTTT. Translation gives CASSGSGVTDTQYF. The full variable domain, in which reference TRBV25-1 and TRBJ2-3 provide the parts outside the CDR3, is EADIYQTPRYLVIGTGKKITLECSQTMGHDKMYWYQQDPGMELHLIHYSYGVNSTEKGDLSSESTVSRIRTEHFPLTLESARPSHTSQYLCASSGSGVTDTQYFGPGTRLTVL.

V and J are TRBV11-2 and TRBJ2-1; 9 nucleotides align to TRBD1. The germline gives CDR1 SGHAT, CDR2 FQNNGV. V dropped 5 bases and J dropped 7; count of bases not matched to a gene: 6. CDR3 length: 14 residues. This chain's CDR3 is CASSGPGTGNEQFF. Written as DNA, the CDR3 is TGTGCCAGCAGCGGGCCCGGGACAGGGAATGAGCAGTTCTTC.

V gene TRBV10-3 combines with J gene TRBJ2-2; D is possibly TRBD1 (6 bases). Looked up from germline, CDR1 is ENHRY and CDR2 is SYGVKD. Trimming took off 2 bases at V and 4 bases at J, with 17 bases between the two ends. This CDR3 is 17 amino acids long. The CDR3 DNA reads as TGTGCCATCAGTGAGAAACAGGGCTGGGCAAGCACCGGGGAGCTGTTTTTT. This codes for CAISEKQGWASTGELFF.

This clonotype came up many times. V and J are TRBV6-1 and TRBJ2-3; 10 nucleotides agree with TRBD1. Germline CDR1 is MNHNS and CDR2 is SASEGT. With 6 bases clipped from V and 6 bases from J, the junction kept 6 bases outside the gene matches. The CDR3 is 14 amino acids. CDR3 nucleotides: TGTGCCAGCAGCCGGGACAGGGGAGGGGATACGCAGTATTTT. It translates to CASSRDRGGDTQYF.

This sequence joins TRBV4-3 and TRBJ2-3; D ambiguous. Trimming removed 0 bases at V and 7 bases at J, with 11 bases between. This CDR3 is built from 14 residues. Germline V gene lookup returns CDR1 LGHNA and CDR2 YSLEER. The CDR3 DNA is TGCGCCAGCAGCCAAGATCTTAAGTGGAATACGCAGTATTTT. As protein: CASSQDLKWNTQYF.

This clonotype was counted a few times. The rearrangement links TRBV28 to TRBJ2-5; D is perhaps TRBD1 (5 bases). The germline V gene encodes CDR1 MDHEN and CDR2 SYDVKM. Trimming left V 1 base short and J 4 bases short, with 13 bases between. The CDR3 sequence is 15 residues long. CDR3 residues: CASSLLGDSGETQYF. The CDR3 DNA sequence: TGTGCCAGCAGTTTATTAGGGGATTCAGGAGAGACCCAGTACTTC.

This clonotype was found a few times. This rearrangement joins TRBV7-2 to TRBJ2-5; no clear D gene. The CDR3 consists of 16 residues. CDR1 SGHTA and CDR2 FQGNSA come from the germline V gene. The V end was cut by 3 bases, the J end by 7 bases, with 21 bases between. Here the CDR3 DNA reads TGTGCCAGCAGCTTCCTAGAAGGGCAATTCTTCGGGACCCAGTACTTC. Its translation: CASSFLEGQFFGTQYF.